What follows are 10 T cell receptor beta chains derived from one specimen sequenced in a study of cytomegalovirus exposure and HLA in healthy donors. Using immunoSEQ multiplex PCR, the repertoire was profiled, and TCRdb retains in-frame clones only, with some absent. This sample yields 300,000 to 400,000 clones, of which about nine tenths are seen a single time; over 0.75% belongs to the top ten. Sequencing used PBMCs. The origin of the receptors is a woman aged 18-35 years in good health and CMV-seronegative.

The chain links TRBV7-8 to TRBJ1-2; 7 positions agree with TRBD1. V lost 2 bases, J lost 0 bases, and 6 bases stayed unmatched. The CDR3 has 16 amino acids. Germline CDR1 reads SGHVS; CDR2 reads FQNEAQ. CDR3 bases: TGTGCCAGCAGCTTATCCCCGGGACAGACTAACTATGGCTACACCTTC. It specifies CASSLSPGQTNYGYTF.

This chain links TRBV5-1 with TRBJ2-7; TRBD2 aligns across 9 bases. There are 17 residues in the CDR3. From germline, CDR1 is SGHRS and CDR2 YFSETQ. V shed 1 base and J 2 bases; nucleotides not matched to a gene: 10. This CDR3 is CASSLWSSGRPPYEQYF. CDR3 DNA sequence: TGCGCCAGCAGCTTGTGGTCGAGCGGGAGGCCTCCCTACGAGCAGTACTTC.

CDR3 residues: CASSEVEDPYQETQYF. For the CDR3, the DNA is TGTGCCAGCAGTGAAGTGGAGGACCCGTACCAAGAGACCCAGTACTTC. The V call is TRBV6-1, the J call TRBJ2-5; tentatively, D is TRBD2 (5 bases). V shed 1 base and J shed 0 bases, with 12 bases lying between them. The CDR3 runs 16 residues. Germline V CDR1 and CDR2: MNHNS, SASEGT.

The chain combines TRBV29-1 with TRBJ2-1; tentatively, D is TRBD2 (5 bases). V lost 4 bases to trimming and J lost 7 bases, with 17 bases between them. This CDR3 comprises 14 residues. Germline values: CDR1 SQVTM, CDR2 ANQGSEA. CDR3 residues: CSVGPGVKVNEQFF. Written as DNA, the CDR3 is TGCAGCGTTGGCCCCGGGGTCAAGGTTAATGAGCAGTTCTTC.

This sequence joins TRBV6-5 and TRBJ2-7; 9 bases match TRBD2. CDR1 and CDR2 from the germline V gene are MNHEY and SVGAGI. This CDR3 is built from 15 residues. With 2 bases clipped from V and 6 bases from J, the junction kept 8 bases outside the gene matches. The CDR3 loop reads CASSYGGSGSPEQYF. DNA of the CDR3: TGTGCCAGCAGTTACGGTGGTAGCGGGAGCCCCGAGCAGTACTTC.

V and J are TRBV6-5 and TRBJ2-1, with 7 nucleotides matching TRBD1. With V trimmed by 3 bases and J by 5 bases, 7 bases remained unmatched. The germline V gene encodes CDR1 MNHEY and CDR2 SVGAGI. The CDR3 runs 15 residues. CDR3 protein: CASSYTGTGDNEQFF. CDR3 sequence (DNA): TGTGCCAGCAGTTATACCGGAACAGGGGACAATGAGCAGTTCTTC.

The chain uses TRBV5-4 and TRBJ2-5; D is unresolved. The CDR3 is 13 amino acids. Germline CDR1 is SGHNT and CDR2 is YYREEE (reference sequence). The V end lost 2 bases, the J end lost 0 bases, and 5 bases lay between the germline ends. The CDR3 loop is CASSFEHQETQYF. For the CDR3, the DNA is TGTGCCAGCAGCTTTGAGCACCAAGAGACCCAGTACTTC. Variable domain in full (rest from reference TRBV5-4 and TRBJ2-5): ETGVTQSPTHLIKTRGQQVTLRCSSQSGHNTVSWYQQALGQGPQFIFQYYREEENGRGNFPPRFSGLQFPNYSSELNVNALELDDSALYLCASSFEHQETQYFGPGTRLLVL.

In regard to this clone: This CDR3 is also generated by other DNA sequences in the sample. The V and J genes are TRBV18 and TRBJ2-5, with D possibly being TRBD1 (6 bases). Germline V gives CDR1 KGHSH, CDR2 LQKENI. The CDR3 contains 13 residues. Trimming removed 3 bases at V and 2 bases at J, with 7 bases between. CDR3 protein: CASSPDRQETQYF. The CDR3 coding sequence is TGTGCCAGCTCACCCGACAGGCAAGAGACCCAGTACTTC.

This chain uses TRBV29-1 with TRBJ2-2, with D possibly TRBD1 on 5 matching bases. The CDR3 spans 15 residues. Trimming cost V 7 bases and J 0 bases, with 15 bases left between them. CDR1 is SQVTM, CDR2 ANQGSEA, per germline. CDR3 DNA: TGCAGCGCCTTGGGGCAGACTCCGAACACCGGGGAGCTGTTTTTT. Its translation: CSALGQTPNTGELFF.

This clone was detected only once. This chain links TRBV7-8 with TRBJ2-7; 7 bases are a match to TRBD2. The CDR3 has 15 amino acids. Germline V gene sequence: CDR1 SGHVS, CDR2 FQNEAQ. After removal of 5 bases from V and 2 bases from J, the junction contained 9 bases not matched to a gene. DNA of the CDR3: TGTGCCAGCAGCGCCCGACTAGCAGTTACCTACGAGCAGTACTTC. Translation gives CASSARLAVTYEQYF.